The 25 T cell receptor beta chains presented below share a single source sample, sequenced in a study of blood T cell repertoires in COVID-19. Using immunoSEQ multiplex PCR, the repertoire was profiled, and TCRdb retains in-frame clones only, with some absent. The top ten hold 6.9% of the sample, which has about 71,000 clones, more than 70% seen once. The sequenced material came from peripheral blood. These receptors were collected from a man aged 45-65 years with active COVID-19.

CDR3 region: CASSFPGTSTSSYNEQFF. CDR3 in DNA: TGTGCCAGCAGCTTTCCAGGTACGAGCACGAGCTCCTACAATGAGCAGTTCTTC. This chain joins TRBV7-9 and TRBJ2-1; D not resolved. The germline CDR1 and CDR2 sequences are SEHNR and FQNEAQ (reference sequence). Trimming stripped 3 bases from V and 0 bases from J, with 18 bases between. This CDR3 contains 18 residues.

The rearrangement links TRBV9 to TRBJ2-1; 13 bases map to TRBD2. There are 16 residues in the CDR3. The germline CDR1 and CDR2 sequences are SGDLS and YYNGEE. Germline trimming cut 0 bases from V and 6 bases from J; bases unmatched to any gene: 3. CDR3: CASSVVGLAGINEQFF. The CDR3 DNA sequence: TGTGCCAGCAGCGTAGTGGGACTAGCGGGGATCAATGAGCAGTTCTTC.

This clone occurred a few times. CDR3 nucleotides: TGTGCCATCAGTGACCGGGATTTGCTCAGAACTAGCACAGATACGCAGTATTTT. It is translated as CAISDRDLLRTSTDTQYF. This chain links TRBV10-3 with TRBJ2-3; D perhaps matches TRBD2 (5 bases). V lost 3 bases, J lost 0 bases, and 19 bases lay in between. In germline, CDR1 is ENHRY, CDR2 SYGVKD. The CDR3 contains 18 residues.

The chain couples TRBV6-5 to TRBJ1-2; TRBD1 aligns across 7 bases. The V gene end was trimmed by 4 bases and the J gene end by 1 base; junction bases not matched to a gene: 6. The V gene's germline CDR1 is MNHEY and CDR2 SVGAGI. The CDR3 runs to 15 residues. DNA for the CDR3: TGTGCCAGCAGTTTGACAGGGACGGTTAACTATGGCTACACCTTC. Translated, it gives CASSLTGTVNYGYTF.

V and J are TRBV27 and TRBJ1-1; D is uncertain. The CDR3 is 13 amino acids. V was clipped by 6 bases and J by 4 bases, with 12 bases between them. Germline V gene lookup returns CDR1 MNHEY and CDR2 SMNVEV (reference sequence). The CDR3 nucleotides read TGTGCCAGCAGCCCCGCCGGAGGCACTGAAGCTTTCTTT. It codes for CASSPAGGTEAFF.

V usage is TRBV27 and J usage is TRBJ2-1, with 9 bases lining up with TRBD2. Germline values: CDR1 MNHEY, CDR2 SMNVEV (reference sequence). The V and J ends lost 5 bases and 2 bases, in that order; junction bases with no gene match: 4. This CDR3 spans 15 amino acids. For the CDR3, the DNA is TGTGCCAGCAGTATAAGCGGGGGGACCTACAATGAGCAGTTCTTC. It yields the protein CASSISGGTYNEQFF.

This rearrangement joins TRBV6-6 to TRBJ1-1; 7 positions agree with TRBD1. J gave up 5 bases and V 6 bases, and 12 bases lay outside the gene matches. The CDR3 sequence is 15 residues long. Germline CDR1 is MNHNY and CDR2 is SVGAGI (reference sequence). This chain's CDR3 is CASRHRQGVQTEAFF. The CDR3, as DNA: TGTGCCAGCAGGCACCGACAGGGAGTGCAAACTGAAGCTTTCTTT.

The CDR3 sequence is CAISEAGPNTEAFF. The CDR3 nucleotides are TGTGCCATCAGTGAGGCAGGCCCGAACACTGAAGCTTTCTTT. The rearrangement links TRBV10-3 to TRBJ1-1; D is undetermined. The CDR3 loop spans 14 amino acids. Trimming removed 2 bases at V and 1 base at J, with 8 bases between. Germline V CDR1 and CDR2: ENHRY, SYGVKD.

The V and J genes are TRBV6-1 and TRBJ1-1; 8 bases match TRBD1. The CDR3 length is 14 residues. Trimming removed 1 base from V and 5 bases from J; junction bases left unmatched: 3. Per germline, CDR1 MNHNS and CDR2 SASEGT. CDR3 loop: CASSEDRGVTEAFF. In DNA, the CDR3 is TGTGCCAGCAGTGAAGACAGGGGGGTGACTGAAGCTTTCTTT.

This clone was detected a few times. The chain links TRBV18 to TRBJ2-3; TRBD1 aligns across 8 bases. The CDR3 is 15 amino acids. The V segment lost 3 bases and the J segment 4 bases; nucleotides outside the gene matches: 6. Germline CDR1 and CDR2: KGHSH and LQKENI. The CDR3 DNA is TGTGCCAGCTCACCGGGACAGGCTGCTGCAGATACGCAGTATTTT. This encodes CASSPGQAAADTQYF.

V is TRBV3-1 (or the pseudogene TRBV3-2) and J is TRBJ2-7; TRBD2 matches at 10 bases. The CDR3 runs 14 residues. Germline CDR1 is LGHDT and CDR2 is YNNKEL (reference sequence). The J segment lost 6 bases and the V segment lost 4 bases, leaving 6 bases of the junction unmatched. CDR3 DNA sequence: TGTGCCAGCAGCCGGTCAGCGGGAGGGTCCGAGCAGTACGTC. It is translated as CASSRSAGGSEQYV.

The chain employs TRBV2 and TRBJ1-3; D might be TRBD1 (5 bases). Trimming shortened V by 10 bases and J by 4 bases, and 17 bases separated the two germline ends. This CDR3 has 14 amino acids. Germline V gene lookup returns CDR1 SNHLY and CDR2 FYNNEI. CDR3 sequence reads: CAKQGVFGGNTIYF. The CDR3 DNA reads TGTGCCAAACAAGGGGTTTTTGGAGGAAACACCATATATTTT.

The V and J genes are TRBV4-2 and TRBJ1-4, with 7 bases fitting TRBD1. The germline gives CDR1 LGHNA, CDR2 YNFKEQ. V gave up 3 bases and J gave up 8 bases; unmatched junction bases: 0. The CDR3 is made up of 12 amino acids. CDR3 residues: CASSQTGEKLFF. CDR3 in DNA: TGTGCCAGCAGCCAGACAGGGGAAAAACTGTTTTTT.

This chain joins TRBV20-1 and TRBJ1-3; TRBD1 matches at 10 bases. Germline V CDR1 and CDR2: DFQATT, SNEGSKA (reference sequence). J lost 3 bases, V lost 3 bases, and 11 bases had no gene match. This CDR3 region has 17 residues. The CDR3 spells CSASPSGQGVVGNTIYF. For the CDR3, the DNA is TGCAGTGCTAGTCCCTCCGGACAGGGGGTCGTTGGAAACACCATATATTTT.

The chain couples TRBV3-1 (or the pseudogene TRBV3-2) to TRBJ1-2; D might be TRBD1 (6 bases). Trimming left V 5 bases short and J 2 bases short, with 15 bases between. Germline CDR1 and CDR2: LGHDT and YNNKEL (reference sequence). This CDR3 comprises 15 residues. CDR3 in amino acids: CASSLRQDLNYGYTF. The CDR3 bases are TGTGCCAGCAGCTTACGACAGGATCTAAACTATGGCTACACCTTC.

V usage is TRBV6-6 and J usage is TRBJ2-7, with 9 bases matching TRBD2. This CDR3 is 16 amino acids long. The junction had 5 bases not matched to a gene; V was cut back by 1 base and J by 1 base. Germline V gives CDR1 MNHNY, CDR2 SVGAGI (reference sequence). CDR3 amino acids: CASSYFGGGASYEQYF. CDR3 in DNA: TGTGCCAGCAGTTACTTTGGCGGGGGGGCGTCCTACGAGCAGTACTTC.

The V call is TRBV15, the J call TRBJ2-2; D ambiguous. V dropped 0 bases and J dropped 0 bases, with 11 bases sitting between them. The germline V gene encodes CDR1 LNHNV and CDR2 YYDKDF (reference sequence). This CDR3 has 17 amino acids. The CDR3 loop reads CATSRESSFANTGELFF. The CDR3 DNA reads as TGTGCCACCAGCAGAGAATCCTCCTTTGCGAACACCGGGGAGCTGTTTTTT.

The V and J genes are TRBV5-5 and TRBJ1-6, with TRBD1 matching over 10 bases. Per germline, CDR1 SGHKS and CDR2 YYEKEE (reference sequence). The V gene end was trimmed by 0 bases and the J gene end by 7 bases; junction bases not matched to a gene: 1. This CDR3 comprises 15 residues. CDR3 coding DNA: TGTGCCAGCAGCTTGGGACAGGGGGCAAATTCACCCCTCCACTTT. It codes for CASSLGQGANSPLHF.

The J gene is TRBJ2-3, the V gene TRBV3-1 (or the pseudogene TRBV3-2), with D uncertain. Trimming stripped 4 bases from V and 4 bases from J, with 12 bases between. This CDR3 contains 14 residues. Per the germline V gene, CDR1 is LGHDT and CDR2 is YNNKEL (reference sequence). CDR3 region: CASSPRREADTQYF. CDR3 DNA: TGTGCCAGCAGCCCTCGACGCGAGGCAGATACGCAGTATTTT.

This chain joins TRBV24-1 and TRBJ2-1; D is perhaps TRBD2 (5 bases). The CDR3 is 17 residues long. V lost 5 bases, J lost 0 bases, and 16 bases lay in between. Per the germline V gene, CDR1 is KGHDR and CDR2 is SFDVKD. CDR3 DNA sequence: TGTGCCACCAGTGCAGTAGCCGGGGTCAGCTCCTACAATGAGCAGTTCTTC. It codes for CATSAVAGVSSYNEQFF.

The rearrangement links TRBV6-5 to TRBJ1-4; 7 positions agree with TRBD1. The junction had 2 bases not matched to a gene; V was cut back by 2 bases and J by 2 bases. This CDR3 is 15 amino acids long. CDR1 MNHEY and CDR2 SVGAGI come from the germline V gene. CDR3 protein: CASSYGQATNEKLFF. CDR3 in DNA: TGTGCCAGCAGTTACGGACAGGCGACTAATGAAAAACTGTTTTTT.

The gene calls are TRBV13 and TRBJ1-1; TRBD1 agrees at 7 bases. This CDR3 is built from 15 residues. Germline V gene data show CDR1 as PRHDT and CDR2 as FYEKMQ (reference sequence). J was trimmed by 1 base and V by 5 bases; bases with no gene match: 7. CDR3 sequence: CASSKQGLENTEAFF. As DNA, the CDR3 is TGTGCCAGCAGCAAACAGGGGCTGGAGAACACTGAAGCTTTCTTT. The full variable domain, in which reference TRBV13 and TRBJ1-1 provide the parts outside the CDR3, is AAGVIQSPRHLIKEKRETATLKCYPIPRHDTVYWYQQGPGQDPQFLISFYEKMQSDKGSIPDRFSAQQFSDYHSELNMSSLELGDSALYFCASSKQGLENTEAFFGQGTRLTVV.

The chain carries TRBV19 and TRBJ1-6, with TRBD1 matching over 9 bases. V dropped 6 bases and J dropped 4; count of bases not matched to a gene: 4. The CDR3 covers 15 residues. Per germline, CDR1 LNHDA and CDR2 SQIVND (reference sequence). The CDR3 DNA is TGTGCCAGTAGACCGGGACAGGGATATAATTCACCCCTCCACTTT. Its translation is CASRPGQGYNSPLHF.

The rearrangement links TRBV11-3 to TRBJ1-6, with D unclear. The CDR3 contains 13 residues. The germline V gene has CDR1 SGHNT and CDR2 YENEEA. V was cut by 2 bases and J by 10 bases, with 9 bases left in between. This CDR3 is CASSLNVASPLHF. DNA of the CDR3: TGTGCCAGCAGCTTAAATGTGGCCTCACCCCTCCACTTT.

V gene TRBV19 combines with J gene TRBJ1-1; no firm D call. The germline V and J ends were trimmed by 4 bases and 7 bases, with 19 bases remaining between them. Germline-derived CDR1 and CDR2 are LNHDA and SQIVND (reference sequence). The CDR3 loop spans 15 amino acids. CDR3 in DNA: TGTGCCAGTAGTAATCGGGCCCGGAGGGAGGATGAAGCTTTCTTT. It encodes CASSNRARREDEAFF. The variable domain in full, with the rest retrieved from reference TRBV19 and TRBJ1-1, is DGGITQSPKYLFRKEGQNVTLSCEQNLNHDAMYWYRQDPGQGLRLIYYSQIVNDFQKGDIAEGYSVSREKKESFPLTVTSAQKNPTAFYLCASSNRARREDEAFFGQGTRLTVV.